This record concerns one TCR beta chain sequence. Per germline, CDR1 MNHEY and CDR2 SMNVEV (reference sequence). With 6 bases removed from V and 6 bases from J, the gap between germline ends came to 12 bases. The CDR3 sequence is 12 residues long. The sample comes from a study of blood T cell repertoires in COVID-19. Clones were sequenced by immunoSEQ multiplex PCR, and TCRdb holds only the in-frame ones, with some missing. The data hold tens of thousands of clones, with 87% observed a single time. This sequence was found in an elderly woman with COVID-19, enrolled during active disease. V gene TRBV27 combines with J gene TRBJ2-7; TRBD2 might be the D (5 bases). Sequencing used peripheral blood. The chain's CDR3 is CASSLPRGEQYF. CDR3 DNA sequence: TGTGCCAGCAGCCTCCCCCGGGGCGAGCAGTACTTC.